The clone carrying this TCR beta chain was counted many times. The antigen remains unidentified. The CDR3 extends over 14 amino acids. From germline, CDR1 is LNHDA and CDR2 SQIVND (reference sequence). Trimming took off 5 bases at V and 5 bases at J, with 15 bases between the two ends. Assay used: immunoSEQ multiplex PCR; TCRdb lists only in-frame clones, some missing. Altogether fewer than 40,000 clones were found in the sample, and no singletons occur. This entry comes from a study of T cells after posttransplantation cyclophosphamide. Study findings and constraints: Donor-recipient repertoire similarity was low at 1-2 months, rising over year one.

The clonotype comes from a woman aged 50 to 60 in good health and a related stem cell transplant donor. The genes are TRBV19 and TRBJ1-1; a possible D gene is TRBD1 (5 bases). Sequencing used PBMCs. CDR3 bases: TGTGCCAGTAGTTCCCCCAGGGTTGGAACTGAAGCTTTCTTT. It yields the protein CASSSPRVGTEAFF.